Listed here is a single T cell receptor beta chain. The target antigen is unknown. Some clones are missing from TCRdb's copy, which holds only in-frame ones; the method was immunoSEQ multiplex PCR. This sample carries approximately 22,000 clones, roughly four fifths of them seen once, and the ten largest clones take roughly a fifth. V was cut by 1 base and J by 10 bases, with 9 bases left in between. The CDR3 consists of 12 residues. Germline V gene sequence: CDR1 SEHNR, CDR2 FQNEAQ (reference sequence). The sample belongs to a study of vaccination effects on CD4 cells after COVID-19. The study's findings and limits: Researchers report that only 1 of 255 vaccine-induced clones in healthy vaccinees cross-reacted with common cold coronaviruses.

Viral peptide pool expansion of antigen-specific CD4+ T cells preceded sequencing in the ViraFEST assay. An approximately nine-day culture period preceded the isolation of CD4+ T cells. Vaccine recipients had no previous SARS-CoV-2 infection; their nucleocapsid antibodies were negative. They grew some 1.9 million PBMC in each well, adding about 9.5 IU/ml IL-2 and about 9.9 ug/ml peptides. This chain connects TRBV7-9 to TRBJ2-3; D unclear. This specimen consisted of CD4+ T cells from PBMCs cultured with HCoV-NL63 spike peptides, obtained before COVID-19 vaccination. The source of this sequence is a human donor who received a COVID-19 vaccine. In DNA form, the CDR3 reads TGTGCCAGCAGCTTAGAATCTGGCGCGCAGTATTTT. It encodes CASSLESGAQYF.